This T cell receptor (beta chain) was sequenced in a study of shared clonotypes between healthy human individuals. Study-level results: Sampling included only blood; tissue repertoires likely differ. Clonotype sharing levels among donors were expected to vary with sequencing depth. Between a handful of donors, naive CD4 clonotypes were shared at a level of about 5%.

Terminally differentiated effector memory CD45RA+ cells were left out of the naive CD8 fraction, which was CD45RO-negative and positively selected for CCR7. Running of the assay took place at deep level. The assay was immunoSEQ multiplex PCR, and TCRdb's table has in-frame clones only and misses some. The sample shows more than 2 million clones, just over 90% of them seen only once. This CDR3 is built from 16 residues. Trimming cost V 0 bases and J 11 bases; bases outside gene matches: 8. The V gene's germline CDR1 is MDHEN and CDR2 SYDVKM. As regards this clone: Its antigen is currently unknown.

This chain connects TRBV28 to TRBJ1-6; 9 bases agree with TRBD1. What was sequenced was naive CD8+ T cells from PBMCs. The TCR comes from a man aged 18 to 35 in good health. Some clones in this sample may be carry-over from other donors' samples. The CDR3 reads CASSLWGQGKIAPLHF. For the CDR3, the DNA is TGTGCCAGCAGTTTATGGGGACAGGGTAAAATAGCACCCCTCCACTTT.